This passage covers 17 T cell receptor beta chains from one sample sequenced in a study of tumor-infiltrating lymphocytes in primary liver carcinoma. Researchers generated TCR beta cDNA from about 0.5 ug of total RNA, relying on a constant-region primer. Employing slightly modified ARM-PCR, three nested multiplex PCR rounds were run, and these gave rise to the TCR beta libraries. Rounds one and two of PCR, each of about 10 cycles, were primed with TRBV1-TRBV30 forward primers and a C-beta reverse primer. MiXCR, run by TCRdb on the multiplex PCR reads, gives a single entry per CDR3 protein. Here the sample spans tens of thousands of distinct CDR3 sequences, about 71% being singletons. Joint extraction of RNA and DNA used about 17-33 mg of bulk tissue that was unsorted. Sample: liver tumor tissue from sampling region 4. Subset: tumor region T4, right-lateral pole. Receptor source: a man aged 35 to 55 with primary liver carcinoma and hepatitis B virus infection.

Turning to this clonotype: One end of the junction varies from germline; a read error may be responsible. The V and J genes are TRBV12-3 or TRBV12-4 and TRBJ1-2, with D possibly TRBD1 on 6 matching bases. The CDR3 is 14 residues long. The CDR3, as DNA: TGTTCCAGCAGTTTGGGGGGCGCGAGGTATGGATACACCTTC. Protein: CSSSLGGARYGYTF.

The chain combines TRBV11-2 with TRBJ2-7, with a weak D call TRBD2 (6 bases). V lost 2 bases, J lost 5 bases, and 16 bases lay in between. The germline V gene encodes CDR1 SGHAT and CDR2 FQNNGV. CDR3 length: 15 amino acids. This CDR3 reads CASSLRWVAENEQYF. CDR3 bases: TGTGCCAGCAGCTTACGATGGGTAGCGGAAAACGAGCAGTACTTC.

Of note for this clonotype: The CDR3 end shows no conserved phenylalanine or tryptophan, and so a read error is likely. The DNA of the CDR3 is TGTGTCAGCAAGAGCTCCTACGAGCAGTACTCC. Translated: CVSKSSYEQYS. V and J are TRBV12-3 or TRBV12-4 and TRBJ2-7; no clear D. CDR3 length: 11 amino acids.

This clonotype was recorded once. One junction end does not reproduce the germline sequence, and a read error may be involved. This sequence joins TRBV10-3 and TRBJ2-5, with 10 bases matching TRBD1. The germline V gene encodes CDR1 ENHRY and CDR2 SYGVKD. There are 13 residues in the CDR3. The CDR3 loop reads CAICDRGRETQYF. CDR3 nucleotides: TGTGCCATCTGTGACAGGGGGCGTGAGACCCAATACTTC.

The J gene is TRBJ1-1, the V gene TRBV5-1, with D uncertain. CDR1 SGHRS and CDR2 YFSETQ come from the germline V gene. The CDR3 has 13 amino acids. The V and J ends lost 4 bases and 5 bases respectively, with 12 bases between them. CDR3 residues: CASSPKSGTEAFF. As DNA, the CDR3 is TGCGCCAGCAGCCCAAAGAGTGGGACTGAAGCTTTCTTT. Variable domain in full (rest from reference TRBV5-1 and TRBJ1-1): KAGVTQTPRYLIKTRGQQVTLSCSPISGHRSVSWYQQTPGQGLQFLFEYFSETQRNKGNFPGRFSGRQFSNSRSEMNVSTLELGDSALYLCASSPKSGTEAFFGQGTRLTVV.

The table lists this clonotype with a few counts. The chain carries TRBV6-2 or TRBV6-3 and TRBJ2-1; the D gene could be TRBD1 or TRBD2 (5 bases each). The CDR3 has 15 residues. CDR1 MNHEY and CDR2 SVGEGT come from the germline V gene. The V end was cut by 9 bases, the J end by 7 bases, with 22 bases between. The DNA for the CDR3 is TGTGCCAGTAGTACCCCGCCCATTTGGGGGAATGAGCAGTTCTTC. Translation: CASSTPPIWGNEQFF.

The chain carries TRBV29-1 and TRBJ2-3, with D uncertain. Germline assignment: CDR1 SQVTM and CDR2 ANQGSEA. This CDR3 contains 13 residues. V was cut by 6 bases and J by 0 bases, with 10 bases left in between. The CDR3 spells CSVGLGSTDTQYF. CDR3 coding DNA: TGCAGCGTGGGCTTAGGAAGCACAGATACGCAGTATTTT.

This clonotype came up once. This CDR3 is CASSLGDNADTQYF. The CDR3 DNA is TGCGCCAGCAGCCTGGGAGATAACGCAGATACGCAGTATTTT. V gene TRBV5-1 combines with J gene TRBJ2-3; D possibly corresponds to TRBD2 (5 bases). The CDR3 consists of 14 residues. The V gene lost 4 bases and the J gene lost 4 bases, with 13 bases spanning the gap. CDR1 SGHRS and CDR2 YFSETQ come from the germline V gene.

Only a few counts were recorded for this clonotype. A much bigger clone sits one base away, suggesting this may be a read error. This rearrangement joins TRBV5-1 to TRBJ1-5; D is perhaps TRBD1 (6 bases). The germline gives CDR1 SGHRS, CDR2 YFSETQ. V was cut by 3 bases and J by 5 bases, with 12 bases left in between. The CDR3 runs 14 residues. CDR3 DNA: TGCGCCAGCAGCTCGGAGGGGGGGGATCAGCCCCAGCATTTT. It translates to CASSSEGGDQPQHF.

V usage is TRBV29-1 and J usage is TRBJ2-5; 8 nucleotides match TRBD2. The CDR3 is 15 amino acids. Germline V CDR1 and CDR2: SQVTM, ANQGSEA. Germline trimming cut 5 bases from V and 4 bases from J; bases unmatched to any gene: 12. The CDR3, as DNA: TGCAGCGTTCGGACTAGCTGGTATTGGGTAGAGACCCAGTACTTC. It yields the protein CSVRTSWYWVETQYF.

CDR3 DNA: TGTGCCACTAGCCAGTTCCGGGGGGGGGCTTCGGGTAATGAGCAGTTCTTC. This sequence encodes CATSQFRGGASGNEQFF. V gene TRBV4-2 combines with J gene TRBJ2-1; 8 bases match TRBD2. J was trimmed by 7 bases and V by 10 bases; bases with no gene match: 21. Germline V CDR1 and CDR2: LGHNA, YNFKEQ. This CDR3 is built from 17 residues.

This clonotype counts as medium-sized. This chain uses TRBV11-2 with TRBJ2-5; D possibly corresponds to TRBD1 (5 bases). CDR1 is SGHAT and CDR2 is FQNNGV in the germline V gene. This CDR3 spans 14 amino acids. V was trimmed by 1 base and J by 2 bases, leaving 8 bases between them. The CDR3, as DNA: TGTGCCAGCAGCTTAGGGGGCTGGCAAGAGACCCAGTACTTC. Amino acid sequence: CASSLGGWQETQYF.

Many counts were recorded for this clonotype. This chain uses TRBV4-1 with TRBJ1-3; TRBD1 agrees at 10 bases. Germline CDR1 reads MGHRA; CDR2 reads YSYEKL. The CDR3 contains 18 residues. V dropped 2 bases and J dropped 2; count of bases not matched to a gene: 9. The CDR3 sequence: CASSQPGQGSGTGNTIYF. The CDR3 nucleotides are TGCGCCAGCAGCCAACCGGGACAGGGGTCGGGCACTGGAAACACCATATATTTT.

The chain employs TRBV6-6 and TRBJ1-5; 7 bases fit TRBD1. CDR1 is MNHNY and CDR2 is SVGAGI in the germline V gene (reference sequence). V was clipped by 9 bases and J by 10 bases; unmatched bases: 9. This CDR3 comprises 12 residues. The CDR3, as DNA: TGTGCCAGTAGAACAGGGGATCGACCCCAGCATTTT. Protein product: CASRTGDRPQHF.

Concerning this clonotype: This may arise from a read error, as a much more abundant clone is one base away. The V call is TRBV4-3, the J call TRBJ1-5, with a weak D call TRBD1 (6 bases). The germline gives CDR1 LGHNA, CDR2 YSLEER. This CDR3 comprises 14 residues. Here the CDR3 DNA reads TGCGCCAGCAGGCAAGATCGAGGGGGTCAGCCCCAGCATTTT. It codes for CASRQDRGGQPQHF.

The chain uses TRBV29-1 and TRBJ2-5; TRBD1 agrees at 10 bases. Germline V gene sequence: CDR1 SQVTM, CDR2 ANQGSEA. This CDR3 has 16 residues. V was clipped by 6 bases and J by 4 bases; unmatched bases: 14. CDR3 in amino acids: CSVQVETGGLGETQYF. In DNA form, the CDR3 reads TGCAGCGTGCAGGTGGAGACAGGGGGCCTAGGAGAGACCCAGTACTTC.

Regarding this clonotype: An end of the junction differs from the germline gene, which may be a read error. The DNA of the CDR3 is TGTGCCCGCAGCTTAGGACAGGGCCTCGAGCAGTACTTC. This encodes CARSLGQGLEQYF. This chain connects TRBV11-1 to TRBJ2-7, with 8 bases identical to TRBD1. The CDR3 contains 13 residues. Germline values: CDR1 SGHAT, CDR2 FQDESV (reference sequence).